These 5 T cell receptor beta chains were sequenced from one sample in a study of blood T cell repertoires in COVID-19. Profiling relied on immunoSEQ multiplex PCR, and the TCRdb table lists in-frame clones only, not all of them. The sample yields under 200,000 clones, roughly 88% seen once. Material: peripheral blood. The receptors shown here come from a woman aged 60-75 years with acute or convalescent COVID-19.

The chain has TRBV7-2 and TRBJ2-2; 9 nucleotides line up with TRBD2. Germline values: CDR1 SGHTA, CDR2 FQGNSA. The ends lost 2 bases at V and 0 bases at J; junction bases unmatched: 7. The CDR3 runs 18 residues. CDR3 nucleotides: TGTGCCAGCAGCTTAAAGGCGGGGGGGACAACGAACACCGGGGAGCTGTTTTTT. Protein sequence: CASSLKAGGTTNTGELFF.

The V gene is TRBV2, the J gene TRBJ2-3, with 7 bases aligning to TRBD2. This CDR3 spans 16 amino acids. With V trimmed by 2 bases and J by 0 bases, 5 bases remained unmatched. Germline-derived CDR1 and CDR2 are SNHLY and FYNNEI. The CDR3 is CASSEWGGESTDTQYF. The CDR3 nucleotides are TGTGCCAGCAGTGAATGGGGGGGGGAGAGCACAGATACGCAGTATTTT.

The chain has TRBV5-1 and TRBJ1-6, with 9 bases lining up with TRBD1. Per the germline V gene, CDR1 is SGHRS and CDR2 is YFSETQ. Unmatched junction bases numbered 6, after V lost 2 bases and J lost 9 bases. There are 15 residues in the CDR3. This chain's CDR3 is CASSFQGQGGSPLHF. CDR3 DNA: TGCGCCAGCAGCTTCCAGGGACAGGGAGGTTCACCCCTCCACTTT.

With respect to this clone: Other DNA sequences in the sample encode the same CDR3. The DNA for the CDR3 is TGTGCCAGCAGGGACAGGGGAAATGAGCAGTTCTTC. This translates into CASRDRGNEQFF. The rearrangement uses TRBV2 and TRBJ2-1; 9 nucleotides align to TRBD1. V lost 6 bases and J lost 7; bases outside the gene matches: 1. The CDR3 runs to 12 residues. Looked up from germline, CDR1 is SNHLY and CDR2 is FYNNEI.

The V and J genes are TRBV5-1 and TRBJ1-2; 8 bases fit TRBD1. This CDR3 has 13 residues. In germline, CDR1 is SGHRS, CDR2 YFSETQ. J lost 7 bases, V lost 6 bases, and 8 bases had no gene match. CDR3 residues: CASNPDRAVGYTF. CDR3 DNA: TGCGCCAGCAACCCGGACAGGGCGGTTGGCTACACCTTC.